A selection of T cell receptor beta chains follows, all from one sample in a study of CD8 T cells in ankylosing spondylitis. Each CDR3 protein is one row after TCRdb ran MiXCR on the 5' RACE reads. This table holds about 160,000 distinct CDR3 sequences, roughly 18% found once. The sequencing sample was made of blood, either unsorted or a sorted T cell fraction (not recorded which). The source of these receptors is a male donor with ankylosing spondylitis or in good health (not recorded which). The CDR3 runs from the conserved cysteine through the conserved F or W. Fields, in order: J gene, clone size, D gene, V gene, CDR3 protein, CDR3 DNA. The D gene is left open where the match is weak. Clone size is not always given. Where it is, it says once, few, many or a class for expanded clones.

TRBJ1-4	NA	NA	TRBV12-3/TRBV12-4	CASRTSGQSRKLFF	TGTGCCAGCAGGACTTCAGGACAGTCCAGAAAACTGTTTTTT
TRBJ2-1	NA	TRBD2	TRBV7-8	CASSLREGGRSYNEQFF	TGTGCCAGCAGCTTAAGGGAGGGAGGGCGATCCTACAATGAGCAGTTCTTC
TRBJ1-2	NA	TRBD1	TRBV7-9	CASGTGDIYGYTF	TGTGCCAGCGGTACAGGGGACATCTATGGCTACACCTTC
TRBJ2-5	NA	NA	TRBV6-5	CASSRSLTGQSAKETQYF	TGTGCCAGCAGTAGGTCCCTTACGGGACAATCCGCAAAAGAGACCCAGTACTTC
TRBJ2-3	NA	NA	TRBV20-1	CSARDPSTQYF	TGCAGTGCTCGGGATCCTTCCACGCAGTATTTT
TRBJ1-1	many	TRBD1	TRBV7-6	CASSPGGMNTEAFF	TGTGCCAGCAGCCCAGGGGGGATGAACACTGAAGCTTTCTTT
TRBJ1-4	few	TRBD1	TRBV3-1	CASSPRDRGEKLFF	TGTGCCAGCAGCCCCCGGGACAGGGGCGAAAAACTGTTTTTT
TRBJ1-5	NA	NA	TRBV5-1	CASSLGRDQPQHF	TGCGCCAGCAGCTTGGGGAGGGATCAGCCCCAGCATTTT
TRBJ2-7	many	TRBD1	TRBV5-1	CASSLQGPTYEQYF	TGCGCCAGCAGCTTACAGGGGCCCACCTACGAGCAGTACTTC
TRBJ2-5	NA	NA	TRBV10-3	CAISLRAVPGQETQYF	TGTGCCATCAGCCTGAGGGCCGTCCCTGGACAAGAGACCCAGTACTTC
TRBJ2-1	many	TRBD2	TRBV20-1	CSAIAGGGAHEQFF	TGCAGTGCCATAGCGGGAGGGGGAGCACATGAGCAGTTCTTC
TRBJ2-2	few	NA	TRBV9	CASSVGRANTGELFF	TGTGCCAGCAGCGTAGGGAGGGCGAACACCGGGGAGCTGTTTTTT
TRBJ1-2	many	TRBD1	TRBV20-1	CSARDRGYGYTF	TGCAGTGCTAGGGACAGGGGGTATGGCTACACCTTC
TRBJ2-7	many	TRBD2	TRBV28	CASLTSSGRYEQYF	TGTGCCAGCCTCACTTCTAGCGGGAGATACGAGCAGTACTTC
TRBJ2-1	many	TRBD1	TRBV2	CASKGTGAVNEQFF	TGTGCCAGCAAGGGTACAGGGGCAGTTAATGAGCAGTTCTTC
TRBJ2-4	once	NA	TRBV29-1	CSVRGDGNIQYF	TGCAGCGTGAGGGGGGACGGCAACATTCAGTACTTC
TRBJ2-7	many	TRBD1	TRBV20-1	CSASRDRSSYEQYF	TGCAGTGCTTCCCGGGACAGGTCCTCCTACGAGCAGTACTTC
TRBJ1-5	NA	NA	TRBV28	CASTLRVGDSNQPQHF	TGTGCCAGCACCTTACGCGTGGGGGATAGCAATCAGCCCCAGCATTTT
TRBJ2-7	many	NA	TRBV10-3	CAISDKGYEQYF	TGTGCCATCAGTGACAAGGGTTACGAGCAGTACTTC